The 8 T cell receptor beta chains presented below share a single source sample, sequenced in a study of tumor-infiltrating lymphocytes in localized non-small cell lung cancer. Sequenced by immunoSEQ multiplex PCR; TCRdb stores in-frame clones only, minus some. The sample includes fewer than 8,000 clones, about 80% seen only once; the top ten take about 8.5%. The sample comprised uninvolved lung tissue not adjacent to the tumor. All receptors come from a human donor with non-small cell lung cancer.

This rearrangement joins TRBV6-6 to TRBJ2-7; 9 bases match TRBD2. This CDR3 region has 14 residues. In germline, CDR1 is MNHNY, CDR2 SVGAGI (reference sequence). J was trimmed by 0 bases and V by 6 bases; bases with no gene match: 3. CDR3 sequence: CASSHSGSSYEQYF. The CDR3 region has the DNA TGTGCCAGCAGCCATAGCGGGAGCTCCTACGAGCAGTACTTC.

V usage is TRBV29-1 and J usage is TRBJ1-4; 7 nucleotides align to TRBD1. Trimming removed 6 bases from V and 6 bases from J; junction bases left unmatched: 7. The germline V gene has CDR1 SQVTM and CDR2 ANQGSEA. This CDR3 contains 13 residues. CDR3 in DNA: TGCAGCGTCGGACAGGAAGGTTATGAAAAACTGTTTTTT. Amino acids: CSVGQEGYEKLFF.

The chain is built from TRBV29-1 and TRBJ2-3, with D possibly being TRBD1 (5 bases). Per germline, CDR1 SQVTM and CDR2 ANQGSEA. The CDR3 has 14 amino acids. The V and J ends lost 6 bases and 0 bases respectively, with 13 bases between them. This chain's CDR3 is CSVLRQISTDTQYF. The CDR3 region has the DNA TGCAGCGTCCTTAGACAGATTAGCACAGATACGCAGTATTTT.

V gene TRBV7-2 combines with J gene TRBJ2-6, with 11 bases aligning to TRBD2. Germline CDR1 and CDR2: SGHTA and FQGNSA. CDR3 length: 17 amino acids. The V gene end was trimmed by 5 bases and the J gene end by 5 bases; junction bases not matched to a gene: 8. The CDR3 DNA reads as TGTGCCAGCAGCACTAGCGGGGGTGCTCTGAGGGCCAACGTCCTGACTTTC. Translated: CASSTSGGALRANVLTF.

The chain has TRBV6-4 and TRBJ1-1, with D possibly being TRBD1 (5 bases). V was trimmed by 2 bases and J by 1 base, leaving 5 bases between them. CDR1 is MRHNA, CDR2 SNTAGT, per germline. This CDR3 is built from 13 residues. The CDR3, as DNA: TGTGCCAGCAGTGACACAGGGAACACTGAAGCTTTCTTT. Translation gives CASSDTGNTEAFF.

The V call is TRBV7-6, the J call TRBJ2-5, with D tentatively TRBD2 (7 bases). Trimming removed 1 base at V and 4 bases at J, with 13 bases between. This CDR3 has 15 residues. Germline V gene lookup returns CDR1 SGHVS and CDR2 FNYEAQ. The DNA for the CDR3 is TGTGCCAGCAGCTTAGAGGGGGGGGAGAGAGAGACCCAGTACTTC. Amino acid sequence: CASSLEGGERETQYF.

The V call is TRBV7-9, the J call TRBJ1-2; 7 positions agree with TRBD1. The V and J ends lost 4 bases and 6 bases, in that order; junction bases with no gene match: 11. Germline assignment: CDR1 SEHNR and CDR2 FQNEAQ (reference sequence). The CDR3 totals 15 residues. In nucleotides, the CDR3 is TGTGCCAGCAGCTCGAACAGGGGTATAGAGGATGGCTACACCTTC. This sequence encodes CASSSNRGIEDGYTF.

The chain recombines TRBV5-1 with TRBJ2-3, with TRBD2 identical over 11 bases. The CDR3 totals 15 residues. V dropped 1 base and J dropped 6; count of bases not matched to a gene: 4. CDR1 and CDR2 (germline): SGHRS, YFSETQ. The CDR3 DNA follows: TGCGCCAGCAGCTTGTGGCTAGCGGGGGGTGATACGCAGTATTTT. It encodes CASSLWLAGGDTQYF.